This TCR beta chain was profiled in a study of blood T cell repertoires in COVID-19. Across the study: The study drew acute and convalescent COVID-19 samples from the United States, Italy and Spain.

Those who participated ranged in age from 18 to 89 years and resided in about two dozen US areas. The study assigned cohorts using participant-reported clinical history. Source study methods: The authors estimated nucleated cell counts from reference gene primer amplification. The table came from immunoSEQ multiplex PCR; TCRdb's copy has only in-frame clones and leaves some out. V and J calls and clone size are those listed in that table; D and trimming were worked out from the DNA. The table records roughly 230,000 clones, about 85% of them present only once. The CDR3 loop spans 14 amino acids. With 1 base removed from V and 3 bases from J, the gap between germline ends came to 9 bases. Germline assignment: CDR1 LGHDT and CDR2 YNNKEL (reference sequence).

The chain combines TRBV3-1 (or the pseudogene TRBV3-2) with TRBJ2-5; tentative D call: TRBD2 (5 bases). This clonotype originated in a woman aged 50 to 60 who had been exposed to COVID-19. The material sequenced was PBMCs or T cells enriched from blood (not recorded which). The CDR3, as DNA: TGTGCCAGCAGCCAAGCAACGGGGAAAGAGACCCAGTACTTC. Its translation is CASSQATGKETQYF.